The sample holds many counts of the clone carrying this T cell receptor (beta chain). The antigen remains unidentified. A library of TCRbeta sequences, prepared with unique molecular identifiers, was generated. TCRdb analysed the PCR reads with MiXCR anew, one entry per CDR3 protein. This table has about 110,000 distinct CDR3 sequences, around 6.4% appearing once. These data come from a study of T-cell reconstitution after alpha-beta-depleted transplantation in children. General observations from the study: Reported findings indicate that, about two months after transplant, alpha-beta T cells came from several hundred expanded clones, which were derived from non-depleted graft cells. Some patients' high day-60 TCRbeta diversity was attributed to recipient cells surviving conditioning. When one year had passed after transplant, most T-cell counts and diversity came from newly produced T cells.

From germline, CDR1 is SGDLS and CDR2 YYNGEE. The CDR3 extends over 13 amino acids. The V and J ends lost 3 bases and 5 bases, in that order; junction bases with no gene match: 1. The sequenced sample was PBMCs, mostly from graft donor cells, obtained 360 days after TCRalphabeta/CD19-depleted stem cell transplant. The sequence was obtained from a male patient aged 2 to 10 who had a stem cell transplant for acute lymphoblastic leukemia, so the T cells may come from the graft donor. The J gene is TRBJ2-2, the V gene TRBV9, with 7 nucleotides matching TRBD1. The CDR3 DNA sequence: TGTGCCAGCAGCGCAGGGGGAACCGGGGAGCTGTTTTTT. Translated: CASSAGGTGELFF.